This is a list of T cell receptor beta chains from one sample in a study of radiation and T cells in renal cell carcinoma. Sequencing was performed with immunoSEQ multiplex PCR; in TCRdb, only in-frame clones are kept and a portion is missing. The sample consists of over 25,000 clones, approximately 81% of them appearing once. This sample comprised blood, obtained from a patient whose treatment included radiotherapy and nephrectomy. The origin of the receptors is a man aged 55-75 years with renal cell carcinoma. The CDR3 runs from the conserved cysteine through the conserved F or W. D genes are given only for firm matches. Size is stated for part of the rows, as once, few or many counts, or as a class when the clone is expanded.

cdr3_nt: TGCGCCAGCAGCCAAGAGATTGGGGTAACCAAAAACATTCAGTACTTC
cdr3_aa: CASSQEIGVTKNIQYF
j_call: TRBJ2-4
clone_size: .
d_call: .
cdr3_length: 16
v_call: TRBV4-1

cdr3_nt: TGTGCCTGGAGTGAATTGGGGACCGGCAATGAGCAGTTCTTC
cdr3_aa: CAWSELGTGNEQFF
j_call: TRBJ2-1
clone_size: .
d_call: .
cdr3_length: 14
v_call: TRBV30

cdr3_nt: TGTGCCAGCAGCCGGGGACAGGGGGGTAACTATGGCTACACCTTC
cdr3_aa: CASSRGQGGNYGYTF
j_call: TRBJ1-2
clone_size: .
d_call: TRBD1
cdr3_length: 15
v_call: TRBV7-2

cdr3_nt: TGTGCCAGCAGCTTGGTGAGAGGGTGGGATTCACCCCTCCACTTT
cdr3_aa: CASSLVRGWDSPLHF
j_call: TRBJ1-6
clone_size: .
d_call: .
cdr3_length: 15
v_call: TRBV5-4

cdr3_nt: TGTGCCAGCAGCCAAGATCCCGCAGGGAACACTGAAGCTTTCTTT
cdr3_aa: CASSQDPAGNTEAFF
j_call: TRBJ1-1
clone_size: few
d_call: .
cdr3_length: 15
v_call: TRBV14

cdr3_nt: TGTGCCAGCAGTCTACTCGGACTCGGAAACACCATATATTTT
cdr3_aa: CASSLLGLGNTIYF
j_call: TRBJ1-3
clone_size: .
d_call: .
cdr3_length: 14
v_call: TRBV6-5

cdr3_nt: TGCGCCAGCAGCACCGAAGCCCCGACAGGGACTAGCACAGATACGCAGTATTTT
cdr3_aa: CASSTEAPTGTSTDTQYF
j_call: TRBJ2-3
clone_size: .
d_call: .
cdr3_length: 18
v_call: TRBV10-1

cdr3_nt: TGTGCCAGCAGTGCAACAGGGGGCAGGTACGAGCAGTACTTC
cdr3_aa: CASSATGGRYEQYF
j_call: TRBJ2-7
clone_size: .
d_call: TRBD1
cdr3_length: 14
v_call: TRBV2

cdr3_nt: TGCGCCAGCAGCTCCCCTCCACCTCAGGTCTACAATGAGCAGTTCTTC
cdr3_aa: CASSSPPPQVYNEQFF
j_call: TRBJ2-1
clone_size: .
d_call: .
cdr3_length: 16
v_call: TRBV5-1

cdr3_nt: TGCAGCGTTCTTAAAACGAACACTGAAGCTTTCTTT
cdr3_aa: CSVLKTNTEAFF
j_call: TRBJ1-1
clone_size: .
d_call: .
cdr3_length: 12
v_call: TRBV29-1

cdr3_nt: TGTGCCAGCAGCTTTTCGACGGGGCCAGTGAATGAAAAACTGTTTTTT
cdr3_aa: CASSFSTGPVNEKLFF
j_call: TRBJ1-4
clone_size: once
d_call: .
cdr3_length: 16
v_call: TRBV7-6

cdr3_nt: TGTGCCAGCAGCAGCAGGGACAGGGCCCAAGAGACCCAGTACTTC
cdr3_aa: CASSSRDRAQETQYF
j_call: TRBJ2-5
clone_size: .
d_call: TRBD1
cdr3_length: 15
v_call: TRBV9

cdr3_nt: TGTGCCAGTAGCGCGGAGACCACCTACGAGCAGTACTTC
cdr3_aa: CASSAETTYEQYF
j_call: TRBJ2-7
clone_size: .
d_call: .
cdr3_length: 13
v_call: TRBV19

cdr3_nt: TGTGCCAGCAGTTATGGACAGGGTGGGGGCTACACCTTC
cdr3_aa: CASSYGQGGGYTF
j_call: TRBJ1-2
clone_size: .
d_call: TRBD1
cdr3_length: 13
v_call: TRBV6-5

cdr3_nt: TGTGCCAGTAGTATAATTAAGGGTAATGAGCAGTTCTTC
cdr3_aa: CASSIIKGNEQFF
j_call: TRBJ2-1
clone_size: .
d_call: .
cdr3_length: 13
v_call: TRBV19

cdr3_nt: TGTGCCTGGAGTGTATACCGGGACAGGGGGAGCAATCAGCCCCAGCATTTT
cdr3_aa: CAWSVYRDRGSNQPQHF
j_call: TRBJ1-5
clone_size: .
d_call: TRBD1
cdr3_length: 17
v_call: TRBV30

cdr3_nt: TGCGCCAGCAGCTTGGGGACAGGGGGGTTCTACGAGCAGTACTTC
cdr3_aa: CASSLGTGGFYEQYF
j_call: TRBJ2-7
clone_size: .
d_call: TRBD1
cdr3_length: 15
v_call: TRBV5-1

cdr3_nt: TGTGCCAGCAGCGTAGTAGTGGGAGGGTTATCAAATGAGCAGTTCTTC
cdr3_aa: CASSVVVGGLSNEQFF
j_call: TRBJ2-1
clone_size: few
d_call: TRBD2
cdr3_length: 16
v_call: TRBV9

cdr3_nt: TGTGCCACCAGCAGAGACCTCCAGGTGAACACCGGGGAGCTGTTTTTT
cdr3_aa: CATSRDLQVNTGELFF
j_call: TRBJ2-2
clone_size: .
d_call: .
cdr3_length: 16
v_call: TRBV15

cdr3_nt: TGTGCCATCAGTGAGTCGACCCGCTATGGCTACACCTTC
cdr3_aa: CAISESTRYGYTF
j_call: TRBJ1-2
clone_size: .
d_call: .
cdr3_length: 13
v_call: TRBV10-3

cdr3_nt: TGTGCCAGCGGGAGACAGGAAAACACTGAAGCTTTCTTT
cdr3_aa: CASGRQENTEAFF
j_call: TRBJ1-1
clone_size: .
d_call: .
cdr3_length: 13
v_call: TRBV14

cdr3_nt: TGTGCCAGCCGGTATGGGACAGGGGGAAGAAATGAGCAGTTCTTC
cdr3_aa: CASRYGTGGRNEQFF
j_call: TRBJ2-1
clone_size: .
d_call: TRBD1
cdr3_length: 15
v_call: TRBV6-5

cdr3_nt: TGCGCCAGCAGCCAAGGAGCCACAGGGGGCACTGAAGCTTTCTTT
cdr3_aa: CASSQGATGGTEAFF
j_call: TRBJ1-1
clone_size: .
d_call: TRBD1
cdr3_length: 15
v_call: TRBV4-3

cdr3_nt: TGTGCCTGGAGTCTATTAGTGGGAAACACCATATATTTT
cdr3_aa: CAWSLLVGNTIYF
j_call: TRBJ1-3
clone_size: .
d_call: .
cdr3_length: 13
v_call: TRBV30

cdr3_nt: TGTGCCAGCACCGGGAAGTTTAGCAATCAGCCCCAGCATTTT
cdr3_aa: CASTGKFSNQPQHF
j_call: TRBJ1-5
clone_size: .
d_call: .
cdr3_length: 14
v_call: TRBV2

cdr3_nt: TGTGCCAGCAGCGTAGCGACTAGCGCTAATGAGCAGTTCTTC
cdr3_aa: CASSVATSANEQFF
j_call: TRBJ2-1
clone_size: .
d_call: TRBD2
cdr3_length: 14
v_call: TRBV9

cdr3_nt: TGTGCCACCAGCAGAGTACAGGGTGGTACCTTTGGGGCCAACGTCCTGACTTTC
cdr3_aa: CATSRVQGGTFGANVLTF
j_call: TRBJ2-6
clone_size: .
d_call: .
cdr3_length: 18
v_call: TRBV15

cdr3_nt: TGTGCCAGCAGCTTAGCTAACTACCAAGAGACCCAGTACTTC
cdr3_aa: CASSLANYQETQYF
j_call: TRBJ2-5
clone_size: .
d_call: .
cdr3_length: 14
v_call: TRBV7-2

cdr3_nt: TGTGCCAGCGTCCAGGGCCTATCCTACGAGCAGTACTTC
cdr3_aa: CASVQGLSYEQYF
j_call: TRBJ2-7
clone_size: .
d_call: .
cdr3_length: 13
v_call: TRBV2

cdr3_nt: TGTGCCAGCAGCCCCAACGCACAGCTCTATGGCTACACCTTC
cdr3_aa: CASSPNAQLYGYTF
j_call: TRBJ1-2
clone_size: .
d_call: .
cdr3_length: 14
v_call: TRBV7-3